This T cell receptor beta chain was sequenced for a study of Tregs in tolerant kidney transplant recipients. Study-wide background: Sorting of CD4+CD25+CD127- cells followed 3-day belatacept mixed lymphocyte reactions, sometimes with roughly five-day graft donor restimulation. Recipient cells were told from donor cells by antibody staining. Study-wide points: Biological reproducibility was not directly addressed, but technical replication error appeared minimal. Expanding Tregs on activated donor B cells appeared to best identify donor-specific TCRbeta clones.

Notes on this clone: The antigen is unknown.

Per germline, CDR1 LNHDA and CDR2 SQIVND (reference sequence). Trimming took 3 bases from V and 4 from J, leaving 3 bases between them. The CDR3 length is 11 residues. Only in-frame clones appear in the TCRdb table, and some are missing; sequencing was by immunoSEQ multiplex PCR. The sample holds fewer than 40,000 clones, 65% to 85% seen once. V usage is TRBV19 and J usage is TRBJ1-2; D gene uncertain. The sequencing sample was made of Tregs from blood cultured with allogeneic cells. The source is a human donor in good health. CDR3 sequence reads: CASSILYGYTF. CDR3 DNA: TGTGCCAGTAGTATTCTCTATGGCTACACCTTC.